Below, 30 T cell receptor beta chains from the same sample are listed, as sequenced in a study of lymphopenia after photon versus proton radiotherapy. Assay used: immunoSEQ multiplex PCR; TCRdb lists only in-frame clones, some missing. Among under 65,000 clones listed, approximately 84% were seen once. The sample was peripheral blood, taken from a patient treated with proton-based radiotherapy. These receptors were collected from a man aged 60-69 years with pancreatic cancer.

This chain connects TRBV4-1 to TRBJ2-3; TRBD2 matches 10 bases. V was pared by 4 bases and J by 6 bases, with 4 bases of the junction left unmatched. Germline loops: CDR1 MGHRA, CDR2 YSYEKL. The CDR3 is 14 amino acids. CDR3 in DNA: TGCGCCAGCAGCCGCACTAGCGGGAAGGATACGCAGTATTTT. As protein: CASSRTSGKDTQYF.

This chain links TRBV6-1 with TRBJ1-5, with 7 bases fitting TRBD1. The CDR3 totals 16 residues. Germline V gene lookup returns CDR1 MNHNS and CDR2 SASEGT. V lost 0 bases to trimming and J lost 4 bases; unmatched junction nucleotides: 6. The CDR3 DNA is TGTGCCAGCAGTGAAGCGTCAGGGGGTGGGAATCAGCCCCAGCATTTT. It encodes CASSEASGGGNQPQHF.

This sequence joins TRBV7-9 and TRBJ1-2, with a tentative D call TRBD1 (5 bases). The V end was cut by 3 bases, the J end by 6 bases, with 14 bases between. Germline lookup yields CDR1 SEHNR and CDR2 FQNEAQ (reference sequence). CDR3 length: 14 residues. Here the CDR3 reads CASSFDWSGDGYTF. For the CDR3, the DNA is TGTGCCAGCAGCTTCGACTGGTCGGGGGATGGCTACACCTTC. The variable domain in full, with the rest retrieved from reference TRBV7-9 and TRBJ1-2, is DTGVSQNPRHKITKRGQNVTFRCDPISEHNRLYWYRQTLGQGPEFLTYFQNEAQLEKSRLLSDRFSAERPKGSFSTLEIQRTEQGDSAMYLCASSFDWSGDGYTFGSGTRLTVV.

The J gene is TRBJ2-5, the V gene TRBV2; D is undetermined. Germline V gene data show CDR1 as SNHLY and CDR2 as FYNNEI. Trimming took 1 base from V and 6 from J, leaving 0 bases between them. The CDR3 sequence is 10 residues long. The CDR3 DNA follows: TGTGCCAGCAGTGAAGAGACCCAGTACTTC. It specifies CASSEETQYF.

The rearrangement uses TRBV7-8 and TRBJ2-7; TRBD1 agrees at 9 bases. Trimming at V came to 3 bases and at J to 4 bases, leaving 4 bases not matched to a gene. Germline CDR1 SGHVS, CDR2 FQNEAQ. The CDR3 extends over 14 amino acids. The CDR3 DNA reads as TGTGCCAGCAGCTTCGGGACAGGGAAATACGAGCAGTACTTC. Protein product: CASSFGTGKYEQYF. Based on the CDR3 plus reference TRBV7-8 and TRBJ2-7, the full variable domain is GAGVSQSPRYKVAKRGQDVALRCDPISGHVSLFWYQQALGQGPEFLTYFQNEAQLDKSGLPSDRFFAERPEGSVSTLKIQRTQQEDSAVYLCASSFGTGKYEQYFGPGTRLTVT.

The gene calls are TRBV23-1 and TRBJ1-2, with D possibly matching TRBD1 (5 bases). TRBV23-1 is annotated as an ORF whose role is uncertain. The length of the CDR3 is 11 residues. V was pared by 3 bases and J by 11 bases, with 10 bases between. The CDR3 sequence: CASSQSQGYTF. CDR3 DNA sequence: TGCGCCAGCAGTCAGTCCCAGGGTTACACCTTC.

V gene TRBV5-1 combines with J gene TRBJ2-3; D not certain. The CDR3 has 15 residues. The V gene lost 4 bases and the J gene lost 6 bases, with 18 bases spanning the gap. Germline assignment: CDR1 SGHRS and CDR2 YFSETQ. DNA for the CDR3: TGCGCCAGCAGCCGGTCCGGGTCCTCCTGGGATACGCAGTATTTT. Amino acids: CASSRSGSSWDTQYF.

The chain has TRBV28 and TRBJ1-1; D is unresolved. V was clipped by 2 bases and J by 10 bases, with 11 bases between them. Germline V gene sequence: CDR1 MDHEN, CDR2 SYDVKM. This CDR3 has 12 residues. Here the CDR3 reads CASSLPRPPAFF. CDR3 DNA sequence: TGTGCCAGCAGTTTACCAAGACCCCCAGCTTTCTTT.

CDR3 protein: CASSDQASGNTIYF. The CDR3 DNA follows: TGCGCCAGCAGTGATCAGGCCTCTGGAAACACCATATATTTT. V is TRBV10-2 and J is TRBJ1-3, with D uncertain. The V and J ends lost 3 bases and 0 bases respectively, with 6 bases between them. The CDR3 is 14 residues long. Germline lookup yields CDR1 WSHSY and CDR2 SAAADI.

The genes are TRBV27 and TRBJ2-1; D is possibly TRBD2 (5 bases). Germline lookup yields CDR1 MNHEY and CDR2 SMNVEV (reference sequence). The CDR3 covers 17 residues. Trimming took off 5 bases at V and 6 bases at J, with 23 bases between the two ends. CDR3 DNA sequence: TGTGCCAGCAGTGCCCGATCTGAAGCGGTTGGTCCCAATGAGCAGTTCTTC. Protein product: CASSARSEAVGPNEQFF.

The chain carries TRBV5-4 and TRBJ2-7; TRBD2 agrees at 9 bases. From germline, CDR1 is SGHNT and CDR2 YYREEE (reference sequence). The trim removed 4 bases at V and 0 bases at J, leaving 8 bases unmatched. The CDR3 is 16 residues long. CDR3 amino acids: CASSIGTSRSSYEQYF. The CDR3 nucleotides read TGTGCCAGCAGCATCGGGACTAGCCGCAGCTCCTACGAGCAGTACTTC.

The CDR3 DNA follows: TGTGCCAGCAGCCGGGACAGGGGTAGTGTGGAGCAGTTCTTC. Translated, it gives CASSRDRGSVEQFF. The chain recombines TRBV7-2 with TRBJ2-1; TRBD1 aligns across 10 bases. This CDR3 is built from 14 residues. The J segment lost 10 bases and the V segment lost 5 bases, leaving 8 bases of the junction unmatched. The germline CDR1 and CDR2 sequences are SGHTA and FQGNSA. Looking up the rest from reference TRBV7-2 and TRBJ2-1 gives the full variable domain: GAGVSQSPSNKVTEKGKDVELRCDPISGHTALYWYRQSLGQGLEFLIYFQGNSAPDKSGLPSDRFSAERTGGSVSTLTIQRTQQEDSAVYLCASSRDRGSVEQFFGPGTRLTVL.

The genes are TRBV30 and TRBJ2-3; D remains unclear. Trimming took off 2 bases at V and 1 base at J, with 10 bases between the two ends. The CDR3 totals 14 residues. Germline assignment: CDR1 GTSNPN and CDR2 SVGIG (reference sequence). The CDR3 bases are TGTGCCTGGAGTAAACTATGGGGCACAGATACGCAGTATTTT. Its translation: CAWSKLWGTDTQYF.

The rearrangement joins TRBV19 to TRBJ2-7, with unresolved D. Germline lookup yields CDR1 LNHDA and CDR2 SQIVND (reference sequence). The V gene lost 4 bases and the J gene lost 4 bases, with 14 bases spanning the gap. The CDR3 extends over 14 amino acids. The CDR3 nucleotides are TGTGCCAGTAGTACGGACCTGGGCAATTACGAGCAGTACTTC. The encoded protein is CASSTDLGNYEQYF.

This clone showed up just a few times. This chain links TRBV7-2 with TRBJ2-7; D unclear. Trimming left V 4 bases short and J 2 bases short, with 3 bases between. This CDR3 comprises 11 residues. The germline gives CDR1 SGHTA, CDR2 FQGNSA. The CDR3 DNA is TGTGCCAGCAGCTCGGCCTACGAGCAGTACTTC. It specifies CASSSAYEQYF.

The V and J genes are TRBV7-9 and TRBJ1-1, with no clear D. CDR1 is SEHNR, CDR2 FQNEAQ, per germline (reference sequence). CDR3 size: 13 residues. The V end lost 1 base, the J end lost 8 bases, and 11 bases lay between the germline ends. The CDR3 nucleotides are TGTGCCAGCAGCTTAGGAGGAGTCGCCGAAGCTTTCTTT. Protein product: CASSLGGVAEAFF.

The chain is built from TRBV6-5 and TRBJ2-7; the D call may be TRBD1 or TRBD2 (5 bases each). This CDR3 is built from 15 residues. V shed 6 bases and J shed 1 base, with 16 bases lying between them. Germline CDR1 is MNHEY and CDR2 is SVGAGI. The CDR3 loop reads CASSGTGISSYEQYF. CDR3 DNA sequence: TGTGCCAGCAGCGGGACCGGAATATCATCCTACGAGCAGTACTTC.

V gene TRBV7-6 combines with J gene TRBJ2-2; D is tentatively TRBD1 or TRBD2 (6 bases each). The CDR3 is made up of 15 amino acids. Germline V CDR1 and CDR2: SGHVS, FNYEAQ. V was trimmed by 2 bases and J by 5 bases, leaving 12 bases between them. CDR3 in DNA: TGTGCCAGCAGCTTAAAACGAGGGGGGACCGGGGAGCTGTTTTTT. Protein: CASSLKRGGTGELFF.

V is TRBV28 and J is TRBJ2-1; 14 nucleotides line up with TRBD2. Germline-derived CDR1 and CDR2 are MDHEN and SYDVKM. The CDR3 length is 19 residues. V gave up 2 bases and J gave up 0 bases; unmatched junction bases: 6. The CDR3 DNA sequence: TGTGCCAGCAGTTTAGTGGGACTAGCGGGAGTAAGCTCCTACAATGAGCAGTTCTTC. It codes for CASSLVGLAGVSSYNEQFF.

This chain uses TRBV19 with TRBJ1-3; D remains unclear. The CDR3 length is 17 residues. CDR1 LNHDA and CDR2 SQIVND come from the germline V gene (reference sequence). V was clipped by 5 bases and J by 4 bases, with 21 bases between them. CDR3: CASSPLDGLLSGNTIYF. The CDR3 DNA is TGTGCCAGTAGTCCCTTGGACGGACTGTTATCCGGAAACACCATATATTTT.

This chain uses TRBV5-5 with TRBJ2-6; 12 nucleotides align to TRBD1. Germline CDR1 reads SGHKS; CDR2 reads YYEKEE (reference sequence). Trimming cost V 0 bases and J 2 bases; bases outside gene matches: 3. CDR3 length equals 18 residues. The CDR3 reads CASSLAGTGGAGANVLTF. In DNA, the CDR3 is TGTGCCAGCAGCTTGGCCGGGACAGGGGGCGCTGGGGCCAACGTCCTGACTTTC.

The chain has TRBV9 and TRBJ2-1; D is perhaps TRBD1 or TRBD2 (5 bases each). This CDR3 has 15 residues. V was cut by 2 bases and J by 5 bases, with 14 bases left in between. Germline lookup yields CDR1 SGDLS and CDR2 YYNGEE. The CDR3 nucleotides read TGTGCCAGCAGCGTTGAGGGGTCGGCGGACAATGAGCAGTTCTTC. Its protein is CASSVEGSADNEQFF. Filled out from reference TRBV9 and TRBJ2-1, the complete variable domain reads DSGVTQTPKHLITATGQRVTLRCSPRSGDLSVYWYQQSLDQGLQFLIQYYNGEERAKGNILERFSAQQFPDLHSELNLSSLELGDSALYFCASSVEGSADNEQFFGPGTRLTVL.

This clone has only a few counts. The chain uses TRBV19 and TRBJ2-1, with 9 nucleotides matching TRBD2. CDR3 size: 14 residues. CDR1 and CDR2 (germline): LNHDA, SQIVND (reference sequence). V shed 6 bases and J 7 bases; nucleotides not matched to a gene: 7. The CDR3 region is CASSASGIVNEQFF. The CDR3 region has the DNA TGTGCCAGTAGCGCTAGCGGGATAGTTAATGAGCAGTTCTTC. Drawing the rest from reference TRBV19 and TRBJ2-1, the complete variable domain is DGGITQSPKYLFRKEGQNVTLSCEQNLNHDAMYWYRQDPGQGLRLIYYSQIVNDFQKGDIAEGYSVSREKKESFPLTVTSAQKNPTAFYLCASSASGIVNEQFFGPGTRLTVL.

J is TRBJ2-2 and V is TRBV4-1; D is unresolved. The CDR3 is made up of 17 amino acids. Germline assignment: CDR1 MGHRA and CDR2 YSYEKL. V lost 1 base and J lost 0, with 12 bases in between. For the CDR3, the DNA is TGCGCCAGCAGCCAAGCTCTGGACGCTGCGAACACCGGGGAGCTGTTTTTT. It translates to CASSQALDAANTGELFF.

The chain is built from TRBV7-9 and TRBJ2-1; 9 nucleotides align to TRBD2. The CDR3 is 15 residues long. Germline-derived CDR1 and CDR2 are SEHNR and FQNEAQ (reference sequence). V dropped 3 bases and J dropped 6; count of bases not matched to a gene: 6. CDR3 amino acids: CASSFVAGGPNEQFF. The CDR3 bases are TGTGCCAGCAGCTTCGTCGCGGGAGGGCCCAATGAGCAGTTCTTC.

This chain joins TRBV19 and TRBJ2-3; TRBD1 aligns across 10 bases. The V segment lost 7 bases and the J segment 6 bases; nucleotides outside the gene matches: 10. The CDR3 length is 15 residues. Germline CDR1 is LNHDA and CDR2 is SQIVND (reference sequence). The CDR3 DNA reads TGTGCCAGTAAGGACAGGGGGTCCCGGGGTGATACGCAGTATTTT. This encodes CASKDRGSRGDTQYF.

In this sample, this clone turned up once. This chain connects TRBV11-1 to TRBJ2-7, with D tentatively TRBD1 (5 bases). CDR1 SGHAT and CDR2 FQDESV come from the germline V gene (reference sequence). Trimming shortened V by 5 bases and J by 3 bases, and 14 bases separated the two germline ends. The CDR3 has 14 amino acids. CDR3 sequence reads: CASSHGEGVYEQYF. Here the CDR3 DNA reads TGTGCCAGCAGCCACGGTGAAGGGGTCTACGAGCAGTACTTC.

The chain combines TRBV18 with TRBJ2-7; 7 bases align to TRBD2. CDR1 and CDR2 (germline): KGHSH, LQKENI. J was trimmed by 4 bases and V by 2 bases; bases with no gene match: 11. The CDR3 consists of 16 residues. The CDR3, as DNA: TGTGCCAGCTCACCAATCGGGGGGTACCCAAATTACGAGCAGTACTTC. As protein: CASSPIGGYPNYEQYF.

This chain links TRBV7-3 with TRBJ2-3, with D hard to call. Per germline, CDR1 SGHTA and CDR2 FQGTGA. V lost 3 bases and J lost 2, with 6 bases in between. The CDR3 extends over 13 amino acids. The CDR3 DNA follows: TGTGCCAGCAGCTTCATGCCCACAGATACGCAGTATTTT. Encoded protein: CASSFMPTDTQYF.

This chain connects TRBV7-2 to TRBJ2-7, with 9 bases matching TRBD1. CDR1 SGHTA and CDR2 FQGNSA come from the germline V gene. V gave up 5 bases and J gave up 2 bases; unmatched junction bases: 7. This CDR3 spans 15 amino acids. This chain's CDR3 is CASSGTRQGAYEQYF. Written as DNA, the CDR3 is TGTGCCAGCAGCGGAACCCGACAGGGGGCCTACGAGCAGTACTTC.